What follows are 20 T cell receptor beta chains derived from one specimen sequenced in a study of graft-versus-host responses after intestinal transplantation (dated by TCRdb to 2020 to 2022). The library relied on the immunoSEQ multiplex PCR assay. TCRdb mirrors the immuneACCESS table, restricted to in-frame sequences. Some clones are absent from its copies; in checked studies, under half trace to an unresolved V gene, and the reason for the others is unknown. Recorded for this sample are 15,000 to 20,000 clones; just under 95% of them occurred a single time. The ten largest clones capture 0.7% to 1% of the sample. The material sequenced was PBMCs, taken 23 days after intestinal transplant. These receptors were taken from a human patient who received an intestinal transplant, so some T cells may come from the graft donor.

This chain uses TRBV10-3 with TRBJ2-1; TRBD2 agrees at 12 bases. The CDR3 contains 17 residues. V dropped 5 bases and J dropped 7; count of bases not matched to a gene: 12. Germline V gives CDR1 ENHRY, CDR2 SYGVKD. CDR3 nucleotides: TGTGCCATCAGTACTAGCGGGAGGCCACCATTTGGAAATGAGCAGTTCTTC. This translates into CAISTSGRPPFGNEQFF.

The rearrangement links TRBV2 to TRBJ1-4; no firm D call. V was shortened by 1 base and J by 5 bases, with 11 bases between the two germline ends. CDR1 is SNHLY, CDR2 FYNNEI, per germline. The CDR3 is 15 amino acids. CDR3 in DNA: TGTGCCAGCAGTGAAGGCGAAGGCGCGAATGAAAAACTGTTTTTT. Protein product: CASSEGEGANEKLFF.

The chain has TRBV28 and TRBJ2-4, with D possibly being TRBD1 (6 bases). The CDR3 extends over 17 amino acids. Deletions cut 3 bases from V and 2 bases from J, with 17 bases between. The germline CDR1 and CDR2 sequences are MDHEN and SYDVKM. The CDR3 reads CASSLFRGSLTKNIQYF. In DNA, the CDR3 is TGTGCCAGCAGTTTGTTCAGGGGATCACTGACCAAAAACATTCAGTACTTC.

This clone has just one count. J is TRBJ1-4 and V is TRBV15; 7 bases match TRBD1. CDR3 length: 12 residues. The germline V gene encodes CDR1 LNHNV and CDR2 YYDKDF (reference sequence). The CDR3: CARIRGSEKLFF. The CDR3 DNA follows: TGTGCGAGGATCAGGGGGAGTGAAAAACTGTTTTTT.

The chain couples TRBV7-3 to TRBJ2-1; the D is unclear. Trimming pared 5 bases from V and 10 bases from J, leaving 15 bases between. Per germline, CDR1 SGHTA and CDR2 FQGTGA. CDR3 length: 13 amino acids. The CDR3 region is CASSLQNSGEQFF. As DNA, the CDR3 is TGTGCCAGCAGCCTACAAAATAGTGGAGAGCAGTTCTTC.

V and J are TRBV28 and TRBJ2-1; D is possibly TRBD2 (6 bases). V dropped 7 bases and J dropped 3 bases, with 16 bases sitting between them. The CDR3 sequence is 15 residues long. Looked up from germline, CDR1 is MDHEN and CDR2 is SYDVKM. Here the CDR3 DNA reads TGTGCCAGCACCATCAGTGGCGGGGACTACAATGAGCAGTTCTTC. Encoded protein: CASTISGGDYNEQFF. Drawing the rest from reference TRBV28 and TRBJ2-1, the complete variable domain is DVKVTQSSRYLVKRTGEKVFLECVQDMDHENMFWYRQDPGLGLRLIYFSYDVKMKEKGDIPEGYSVSREKKERFSLILESASTNQTSMYLCASTISGGDYNEQFFGPGTRLTVL.

V is TRBV5-6 and J is TRBJ2-1, with D unclear. CDR1 and CDR2 from the germline V gene are SGHDT and YYEEEE. The CDR3 has 15 residues. With 1 base removed from V and 0 bases from J, the gap between germline ends came to 8 bases. CDR3 coding DNA: TGTGCCAGCAGCTTGTGGGATGACTCCTACAATGAGCAGTTCTTC. As protein: CASSLWDDSYNEQFF.

This clone showed up just once. The chain joins TRBV7-6 to TRBJ2-2, with TRBD2 identical over 14 bases. CDR1 SGHVS and CDR2 FNYEAQ come from the germline V gene. The CDR3 has 17 amino acids. The V and J ends lost 9 bases and 4 bases, in that order; junction bases with no gene match: 10. The CDR3: CARRIVTSGRVTGELFF. The CDR3 DNA follows: TGTGCCAGGCGCATCGTGACTAGCGGGAGGGTCACCGGGGAGCTGTTTTTT.

The chain has TRBV6-5 and TRBJ2-1; D might be TRBD2 (6 bases). Germline V gene lookup returns CDR1 MNHEY and CDR2 SVGAGI. The V gene lost 0 bases and the J gene lost 8 bases, with 17 bases spanning the gap. The CDR3 is 16 amino acids. The CDR3 region is CASSYSGGGLLYEQFF. The CDR3 DNA reads as TGTGCCAGCAGTTACTCGGGAGGAGGACTTCTGTATGAGCAGTTCTTC.

This chain joins TRBV7-9 and TRBJ2-7; no definite D call. V was shortened by 1 base and J by 6 bases, with 4 bases between the two germline ends. Germline V lookup: CDR1 SEHNR, CDR2 FQNEAQ (reference sequence). This CDR3 has 11 amino acids. CDR3 DNA: TGTGCCAGCAGCTTAGGGGTCGAGCAGTACTTC. This codes for CASSLGVEQYF.

This clone was seen just once. V and J are TRBV30 and TRBJ1-1; D ambiguous. The CDR3 is 14 amino acids. Germline V lookup: CDR1 GTSNPN, CDR2 SVGIG (reference sequence). The germline V and J ends were trimmed by 0 bases and 3 bases, with 11 bases remaining between them. The CDR3 nucleotides read TGTGCCTGGAGTGTAATCCCCGGGGACACTGAAGCTTTCTTT. It translates to CAWSVIPGDTEAFF.

The rearrangement links TRBV4-1 to TRBJ2-1, with unresolved D. Germline CDR1 reads MGHRA; CDR2 reads YSYEKL. The CDR3 is 17 amino acids. The germline V and J ends were trimmed by 3 bases and 1 base, with 16 bases remaining between them. In DNA form, the CDR3 reads TGCGCCAGCAGCCAGGCCCTGAACGTTCGATCCTACAATGAGCAGTTCTTC. This translates into CASSQALNVRSYNEQFF.

V usage is TRBV27 and J usage is TRBJ1-1, with 7 bases lining up with TRBD1. The CDR3 contains 14 residues. Trimming took 3 bases from V and 0 from J; bases not matched to a gene: 1. Germline-derived CDR1 and CDR2 are MNHEY and SMNVEV (reference sequence). CDR3 protein: CASSLDRLNTEAFF. The CDR3 DNA reads TGTGCCAGCAGTTTGGACAGGTTGAACACTGAAGCTTTCTTT.

This clone was seen only once. The junction shows a germline mismatch at one end, possibly a read error. The same CDR3 arises from other DNA sequences in this sample as well. This chain uses TRBV2 with TRBJ1-1; D possibly corresponds to TRBD1 (5 bases). Germline CDR1 SNHLY, CDR2 FYNNEI. This CDR3 has 14 residues. DNA for the CDR3: TGTGCCAGCAGTGGCGGGACCGAGAACACCGAAGCTTTCTTT. Amino acid sequence: CASSGGTENTEAFF.

This clone was observed a single time. The chain joins TRBV2 to TRBJ1-6, with D unresolved. Trimming shortened V by 2 bases and J by 10 bases, and 15 bases separated the two germline ends. CDR1 and CDR2 (germline): SNHLY, FYNNEI. The CDR3 length is 15 residues. This CDR3 reads CASSEWSQSGSPLHF. Here the CDR3 DNA reads TGTGCCAGCAGTGAATGGAGTCAGTCCGGATCACCCCTCCACTTT. Full variable domain (missing parts from reference TRBV2 and TRBJ1-6): EPEVTQTPSHQVTQMGQEVILRCVPISNHLYFYWYRQILGQKVEFLVSFYNNEISEKSEIFDDQFSVERPDGSNFTLKIRSTKLEDSAMYFCASSEWSQSGSPLHFGNGTRLTVT.

CDR3 nucleotide sequence: TGTGCCAGCAGTTTATTGAACACCGGGGAGCTGTTTTTT. Protein: CASSLLNTGELFF. This rearrangement joins TRBV27 to TRBJ2-2; D is ambiguous. V lost 1 base and J 1 base, leaving 1 base between the germline ends. Germline CDR1 is MNHEY and CDR2 is SMNVEV (reference sequence). This CDR3 is built from 13 residues.

This chain joins TRBV9 and TRBJ2-7; D perhaps matches TRBD2 (5 bases). The CDR3 is made up of 15 amino acids. V dropped 4 bases and J dropped 0 bases, with 14 bases sitting between them. CDR1 and CDR2 (germline): SGDLS, YYNGEE. Here the CDR3 DNA reads TGTGCCAGCAGCCTAGACGGGGATCTCTCCTACGAGCAGTACTTC. Its protein product is CASSLDGDLSYEQYF.

The chain employs TRBV9 and TRBJ2-7, with 7 bases fitting TRBD1. Germline CDR1 and CDR2: SGDLS and YYNGEE. The CDR3 runs 14 residues. J gave up 3 bases and V 4 bases, and 7 bases lay outside the gene matches. The CDR3 bases are TGTGCCAGCAGCTTCTTCCGGGACAGCTACGAGCAGTACTTC. Translation gives CASSFFRDSYEQYF. The complete variable domain, with remaining parts taken from reference TRBV9 and TRBJ2-7, reads DSGVTQTPKHLITATGQRVTLRCSPRSGDLSVYWYQQSLDQGLQFLIQYYNGEERAKGNILERFSAQQFPDLHSELNLSSLELGDSALYFCASSFFRDSYEQYFGPGTRLTVT.

V is TRBV27 and J is TRBJ1-2; tentatively, D is TRBD1 (5 bases). The length of the CDR3 is 13 residues. V was trimmed by 5 bases and J by 3 bases, leaving 10 bases between them. Germline CDR1 and CDR2: MNHEY and SMNVEV (reference sequence). CDR3 sequence: CASSLSGDYGYTF. CDR3 DNA: TGTGCCAGCAGTCTCTCGGGGGACTATGGCTACACCTTC.

V gene TRBV11-2 combines with J gene TRBJ2-1; 15 bases are a match to TRBD2. V gave up 4 bases and J gave up 6 bases; unmatched junction bases: 4. The CDR3 runs to 16 residues. Germline V CDR1 and CDR2: SGHAT, FQNNGV. The CDR3, as DNA: TGTGCCAGCAGCTGGACGGGACTAGCGGGAGGCAATGAGCAGTTCTTC. This encodes CASSWTGLAGGNEQFF.